The 5 T cell receptor beta chains below were found in one sample sequenced in a study of T-cell memory formation after mild COVID-19. TCRdb itself ran the 5' RACE reads through MiXCR, one entry per CDR3 protein. Of under 300,000 distinct CDR3 sequences in the sample, over 7% were seen once. The sample consisted of PBMCs or a T cell subset sorted from them (not recorded which). Source of these receptors: a man aged 18 to 29 who had mild COVID-19 (a few samples of this study predate the infection). Cell type and time point are not known.

This clonotype has more than one count but fewer than ten. This sequence joins TRBV15 and TRBJ2-1; 9 bases match TRBD1. V shed 1 base and J 5 bases; nucleotides not matched to a gene: 9. CDR3 length: 17 residues. CDR1 and CDR2 from the germline V gene are LNHNV and YYDKDF (reference sequence). The CDR3 sequence is CATSRGRGDRGNNEQFF. Here the CDR3 DNA reads TGTGCCACCAGCAGAGGACGCGGCGACAGGGGGAACAATGAGCAGTTCTTC.

This chain uses TRBV6-5 with TRBJ2-3, with 7 bases identical to TRBD2. Germline V gives CDR1 MNHEY, CDR2 SVGAGI. J was trimmed by 6 bases and V by 2 bases; bases with no gene match: 2. This CDR3 region has 13 residues. Here the CDR3 reads CASSYQGGDTQYF. The DNA of the CDR3 is TGTGCCAGCAGTTACCAGGGAGGGGATACGCAGTATTTT.

The chain recombines TRBV7-2 with TRBJ2-3; D not resolved. V was clipped by 0 bases and J by 1 base, with 14 bases between them. The CDR3 sequence is 17 residues long. Germline-derived CDR1 and CDR2 are SGHTA and FQGNSA. CDR3 residues: CASSLAGPPLGTDTQYF. CDR3 nucleotide sequence: TGTGCCAGCAGCTTAGCAGGGCCGCCCCTGGGCACAGATACGCAGTATTTT.

In its sample, this clonotype was seen many times. V and J are TRBV20-1 and TRBJ2-5; D is uncertain. V was clipped by 3 bases and J by 2 bases, with 4 bases between them. CDR3 length: 11 residues. The V gene's germline CDR1 is DFQATT and CDR2 SNEGSKA (reference sequence). In DNA, the CDR3 is TGCAGTGCTAGGTGGCAAGAGACCCAGTACTTC. This codes for CSARWQETQYF.

This clonotype was detected only a few times. The chain carries TRBV4-1 and TRBJ1-2; D remains ambiguous. V gave up 0 bases and J gave up 11 bases, with 13 bases separating them. Germline CDR1 is MGHRA and CDR2 is YSYEKL. This CDR3 is 13 amino acids long. The CDR3 bases are TGCGCCAGCAGCCAAGATTTGTCCGGTGGATACACCTTC. Protein product: CASSQDLSGGYTF.